This record looks at one T cell receptor beta chain sequence and its context. The data derive from a study of cytomegalovirus exposure and HLA in healthy donors. Vbeta (60) and Jbeta (13) primers were used in the PCR. Only in-frame clones appear in the TCRdb table, and some are missing; sequencing was by immunoSEQ multiplex PCR. The sample includes 200,000 or so clones, under 80% of them seen just once. CDR1 is PRHDT, CDR2 FYEKMQ, per germline (reference sequence). V was pared by 7 bases and J by 1 base, with 14 bases between. CDR3 size: 14 residues. The chain links TRBV13 to TRBJ2-7; possibly TRBD1 for D (6 bases). Input material: PBMCs. The sequence was collected from a girl aged 2-10 years in good health and CMV-seronegative. The CDR3 coding sequence is TGTGCCAGCACCACCTCCAGGGGTTCCTACGAGCAGTACTTC. It specifies CASTTSRGSYEQYF.